These 5 T cell receptor beta chains share one sample of origin, sequenced in a study of T-cell memory formation after mild COVID-19. Via MiXCR, TCRdb re-called the 5' RACE reads, giving one row per CDR3 protein. The table lists 100,000 to 130,000 distinct CDR3 sequences, over 13% of them singletons. The sequenced sample consisted of PBMCs or a T cell subset sorted from them (not recorded which). The receptors here all came from a man between 18 and 35 years old who had mild COVID-19 (a few samples of this study predate the infection). Cell type and time point are not known.

This clonotype was seen a handful of times. This rearrangement joins TRBV4-3 to TRBJ2-3; 9 bases line up with TRBD1. Germline lookup yields CDR1 LGHNA and CDR2 YSLEER. After removal of 1 base from V and 3 bases from J, the junction contained 2 bases not matched to a gene. This CDR3 spans 15 amino acids. The CDR3 is CASSQGTGVTDTQYF. DNA of the CDR3: TGCGCCAGCAGCCAAGGGACAGGGGTTACAGATACGCAGTATTTT.

This clonotype came up a few times. Here the CDR3 DNA reads TGTGCCAGCACCGACAGGGCGCATCAGCCCCAGCATTTT. This codes for CASTDRAHQPQHF. The chain has TRBV6-2 or TRBV6-3 and TRBJ1-5; 7 nucleotides match TRBD1. Germline CDR1 reads MNHEY; CDR2 reads SVGEGT. V gave up 7 bases and J gave up 5 bases; unmatched junction bases: 5. This CDR3 is 13 amino acids long.

This clonotype was recorded a few times. The chain joins TRBV18 to TRBJ1-2; D not certain. Germline loops: CDR1 KGHSH, CDR2 LQKENI. Deletions cut 0 bases from V and 0 bases from J, with 11 bases between. This CDR3 comprises 16 residues. The CDR3 loop is CASSPPWFRTNYGYTF. CDR3 in DNA: TGTGCCAGCTCACCACCGTGGTTTAGGACTAACTATGGCTACACCTTC.

A few counts support this clonotype. The J gene is TRBJ2-5, the V gene TRBV18, with D perhaps given as TRBD1 or TRBD2 (5 bases each). Trimming took 1 base from V and 5 from J, leaving 11 bases between them. The CDR3 has 14 amino acids. Looked up from germline, CDR1 is KGHSH and CDR2 is LQKENI. CDR3 amino acids: CASSPLQGPETQYF. In nucleotides, the CDR3 is TGTGCCAGCTCACCACTTCAGGGACCGGAGACCCAGTACTTC.

In its sample, this clonotype was seen a few times. The chain carries TRBV3-1 and TRBJ2-2; tentative D call: TRBD1 (5 bases). Trimming left V 2 bases short and J 3 bases short, with 10 bases between. The CDR3 is 15 amino acids. The V gene's germline CDR1 is LGHDT and CDR2 YNNKEL (reference sequence). DNA for the CDR3: TGTGCCAGCAGCCAATCGACAGACTACACCGGGGAGCTGTTTTTT. Encoded protein: CASSQSTDYTGELFF.